This T cell receptor beta chain was found in a study of CD8 T cells in Susac syndrome. Per germline, CDR1 SGHRS and CDR2 YFSETQ. The CDR3 contains 12 residues. Between the trimmed V and J ends, which lost 2 bases and 5 bases, there was a span of 7 bases. This clonotype was picked up a small number of times. An input of roughly 0.5 to 1 ug of RNA was subjected to reverse transcription using random hexamers. TCRdb passed the immunoSEQ multiplex PCR reads through MiXCR, listing each CDR3 protein once. Seen here are approximately 150,000 distinct CDR3 sequences, around 94% observed once, and the top ten hold less than 0.095%.

Material: CD4+ T cells from PBMCs. This rearrangement joins TRBV5-1 to TRBJ2-5; D uncertain. The clonotype was recovered from a human donor in good health. In nucleotides, the CDR3 is TGCGCCAGCAGCTTCAGGATGGAGACCCAGTACTTC. This translates into CASSFRMETQYF.